The 21 T cell receptor beta chains listed next were all sequenced from one sample in a study of graft-versus-host responses after intestinal transplantation (dated by TCRdb to the early 2020s). What the time point label conveys for this sample: cells obtained before transplantation from donor or recipient. Libraries were constructed by the immunoSEQ multiplex PCR assay. TCRdb mirrors the immuneACCESS table, restricted to in-frame sequences. Some clones are absent from its copies; in checked studies, under half trace to an unresolved V gene, and the reason for the others is unknown. The sample profile shows 80,000 to 90,000 clones; roughly 92% of them were found once. The top ten clonotypes cover approximately 0.3% of the sample. Their specific antigens are unknown. The sample in question was unstimulated CD4+ T cells sorted from spleen or lymph node cells, obtained before intestinal transplant. These receptors were obtained from a human donor who received an intestinal transplant.

The chain is built from TRBV19 and TRBJ2-1; 8 bases match TRBD2. Germline V gene data show CDR1 as LNHDA and CDR2 as SQIVND (reference sequence). This CDR3 contains 16 residues. V trimming: 3 bases; J trimming: 6 bases; junction bases outside the gene matches: 10. The CDR3 bases are TGTGCCAGTAGTATTGGGGGCCGGACTAGCCCCAATGAGCAGTTCTTC. As protein: CASSIGGRTSPNEQFF.

The chain links TRBV2 to TRBJ1-1; TRBD1 matches 9 bases. This CDR3 spans 17 amino acids. CDR1 and CDR2 (germline): SNHLY, FYNNEI. After removal of 4 bases from V and 3 bases from J, the junction contained 12 bases not matched to a gene. The CDR3 here is CASSASGTGWRDTEAFF. The CDR3 DNA is TGTGCCAGCAGTGCCTCCGGGACAGGGTGGAGGGACACTGAAGCTTTCTTT.

The chain links TRBV19 to TRBJ2-3; 11 bases line up with TRBD2. The germline CDR1 and CDR2 sequences are LNHDA and SQIVND (reference sequence). J gave up 4 bases and V 4 bases, and 1 base lay outside the gene matches. This CDR3 has 14 residues. The CDR3 region has the DNA TGTGCCAGTAGTAAACTAGCGGGAGCAGATACGCAGTATTTT. Translating gives CASSKLAGADTQYF.

This chain connects TRBV11-2 to TRBJ1-5; D unresolved. The CDR3 has 13 residues. Trimming shortened V by 2 bases and J by 2 bases, and 4 bases separated the two germline ends. Germline V gene data show CDR1 as SGHAT and CDR2 as FQNNGV. The DNA of the CDR3 is TGTGCCAGCAGCTTATCGGGCAATCAGCCCCAGCATTTT. Its protein product is CASSLSGNQPQHF.

The chain combines TRBV2 with TRBJ1-2, with no clear D. Germline CDR1 SNHLY, CDR2 FYNNEI. Trimming stripped 0 bases from V and 7 bases from J, with 12 bases between. The CDR3 is made up of 14 amino acids. The CDR3 sequence: CASSEAVKVSGYTF. As DNA, the CDR3 is TGTGCCAGCAGTGAAGCGGTAAAAGTTAGTGGCTACACCTTC.

This sequence joins TRBV7-2 and TRBJ2-1; TRBD1 or TRBD2 may be the D gene (5 bases each). This CDR3 is 13 amino acids long. V lost 1 base to trimming and J lost 9 bases, with 10 bases between them. From germline, CDR1 is SGHTA and CDR2 FQGNSA. DNA of the CDR3: TGTGCCAGCAGCTTAGTACGGGACGGTGAGCAGTTCTTC. This codes for CASSLVRDGEQFF.

The V and J genes are TRBV13 and TRBJ2-3; TRBD2 might be the D (5 bases). CDR3 length equals 16 residues. Trimming pared 8 bases from V and 1 base from J, leaving 19 bases between. Germline V gene data show CDR1 as PRHDT and CDR2 as FYEKMQ (reference sequence). The CDR3 loop reads CASGRWAGTRTDTQYF. CDR3 bases: TGTGCCAGCGGACGTTGGGCGGGTACACGCACAGATACGCAGTATTTT.

A remark on this clone: A read error may be the cause here, since a much bigger clone is one base away. This chain uses TRBV11-2 with TRBJ2-5; weak D call: TRBD2 (5 bases). The tail of the sequence fits TRBJ2-7 better, so the J call may be wrong. This CDR3 region has 12 residues. CDR1 and CDR2 (germline): SGHAT, FQNNGV. The CDR3 DNA reads as TGTGCCAGCAGCCCAGACTACTACGAGCAGTACTTC. Its translation is CASSPDYYEQYF.

This clone has only one observation. V and J are TRBV7-9 and TRBJ1-3, with a possible D match to TRBD1 (6 bases). The CDR3 has 16 residues. Germline CDR1 and CDR2: SEHNR and FQNEAQ (reference sequence). Trimming took 3 bases from V and 2 from J, leaving 14 bases between them. This CDR3 is CASSFEQGRAGNTIYF. The CDR3 nucleotides are TGTGCCAGCAGCTTCGAACAGGGTAGGGCTGGAAACACCATATATTTT.

The gene calls are TRBV10-1 and TRBJ2-5; 13 positions agree with TRBD2. CDR1 and CDR2 from the germline V gene are WNHNN and SYGVQD (reference sequence). The CDR3 has 17 amino acids. Trimming removed 0 bases from V and 5 bases from J; junction bases left unmatched: 6. The CDR3 protein is CASSESRGLAGVETQYF. The DNA of the CDR3 is TGCGCCAGCAGTGAGTCCCGAGGACTAGCGGGAGTCGAGACCCAGTACTTC.

The rearrangement joins TRBV5-1 to TRBJ1-3, with no clear D. The CDR3 is 16 residues long. Trimming removed 3 bases at V and 0 bases at J, with 13 bases between. The germline CDR1 and CDR2 sequences are SGHRS and YFSETQ. The CDR3 nucleotides read TGCGCCAGCAGCTCCGACGGTCATTCCTCTGGAAACACCATATATTTT. Amino acid sequence: CASSSDGHSSGNTIYF.

The chain carries TRBV6-5 and TRBJ1-6; TRBD1 matches at 7 bases. CDR1 is MNHEY and CDR2 is SVGAGI in the germline V gene. The J segment lost 9 bases and the V segment lost 5 bases, leaving 7 bases of the junction unmatched. The CDR3 is made up of 14 amino acids. In DNA form, the CDR3 reads TGTGCCAGCAGTCTGGACGCAGGGGGTTCACCCCTCCACTTT. Translating it yields CASSLDAGGSPLHF.

V usage is TRBV7-2 and J usage is TRBJ2-3; no reliable D call. Germline loops: CDR1 SGHTA, CDR2 FQGNSA. Trimming took off 1 base at V and 0 bases at J, with 8 bases between the two ends. The CDR3 length is 15 residues. In DNA, the CDR3 is TGTGCCAGCAGCTTAGGTGGCGCTAGCACAGATACGCAGTATTTT. Its translation is CASSLGGASTDTQYF.

This clone appeared once. The chain recombines TRBV5-6 with TRBJ2-1; 13 positions match TRBD2. Unmatched junction bases numbered 9, after V lost 0 bases and J lost 9 bases. This CDR3 contains 17 residues. Germline V lookup: CDR1 SGHDT, CDR2 YYEEEE. The CDR3 loop is CASSLARGLAGVSEQFF. CDR3 DNA sequence: TGTGCCAGCAGCTTGGCCCGAGGACTAGCGGGAGTGAGTGAGCAGTTCTTC.

This chain connects TRBV30 to TRBJ1-5, with 10 bases matching TRBD1. V was clipped by 5 bases and J by 5 bases; unmatched bases: 3. This CDR3 region has 13 residues. Germline V gene sequence: CDR1 GTSNPN, CDR2 SVGIG (reference sequence). This CDR3 is CAWAGQGDQPQHF. In DNA form, the CDR3 reads TGTGCCTGGGCTGGACAGGGGGATCAGCCCCAGCATTTT.

The chain has TRBV5-8 and TRBJ2-7; no clear D. Per the germline V gene, CDR1 is SGHTS and CDR2 is YDEGEE. The CDR3 contains 12 residues. Trimming took off 3 bases at V and 6 bases at J, with 10 bases between the two ends. The CDR3, as DNA: TGTGCCAGCAGCTCCCTCCCTGGCGAGCAGTACTTC. It is translated as CASSSLPGEQYF.

V gene TRBV11-3 combines with J gene TRBJ1-2; 8 bases agree with TRBD1. This CDR3 has 15 amino acids. Germline CDR1 reads SGHNT; CDR2 reads YENEEA. Losses at the gene ends were 4 bases for V and 4 bases for J; bases not matched to a gene: 8. Here the CDR3 reads CASSSSQGEGYGYTF. The CDR3 DNA follows: TGTGCCAGCAGCTCATCACAGGGGGAGGGCTATGGCTACACCTTC.

The chain is built from TRBV20-1 and TRBJ2-7; no firm D call. From germline, CDR1 is DFQATT and CDR2 SNEGSKA (reference sequence). The length of the CDR3 is 11 residues. V lost 7 bases and J lost 2, with 9 bases in between. CDR3 coding DNA: TGCAGTGGTATCGAAACCTACGAGCAGTACTTC. Translating it yields CSGIETYEQYF.

The V gene is TRBV19, the J gene TRBJ2-1; D possibly corresponds to TRBD2 (6 bases). V lost 3 bases and J lost 3, with 12 bases in between. The CDR3 covers 15 residues. Germline V gene data show CDR1 as LNHDA and CDR2 as SQIVND (reference sequence). The chain's CDR3 is CASSILGSGYNEQFF. DNA for the CDR3: TGTGCCAGTAGTATTCTGGGTAGCGGCTACAATGAGCAGTTCTTC.

Concerning this clone itself: The sample has other DNA sequences that encode this CDR3 too. The chain combines TRBV5-1 with TRBJ1-1, with TRBD1 matching over 9 bases. The V and J ends lost 4 bases and 3 bases, in that order; junction bases with no gene match: 4. The CDR3 has 14 amino acids. Germline CDR1 SGHRS, CDR2 YFSETQ. The DNA for the CDR3 is TGCGCCAGCAGCGGGACAGGGTCTGACACTGAAGCTTTCTTT. Amino acid sequence: CASSGTGSDTEAFF.

In nucleotides, the CDR3 is TGTGCCATTAGGACAGGGACTGTTGGTGTGGCTGGAAACACCATATATTTT. It specifies CAIRTGTVGVAGNTIYF. This chain connects TRBV10-3 to TRBJ1-3; 8 bases match TRBD1. This CDR3 region has 17 residues. From germline, CDR1 is ENHRY and CDR2 SYGVKD. The junction had 15 bases not matched to a gene; V was cut back by 9 bases and J by 2 bases.